This TCR beta chain stems from a study of T cells in Graves' hyperthyroidism and ophthalmopathy. On the study more broadly: The initial diagnosis was the point when peripheral blood was collected, ahead of any treatment. Findings of the study overall: Ophthalmopathy was identified by the model a median approximately 6.9 months ahead of onset.

Amplified TCR beta CDR3 regions derived from RNA transcripts. The HTBI primer set was used in a first-round RT-PCR of the TCR CDR3. A single record per CDR3 protein comes from TCRdb applying MiXCR to the multiplex PCR reads. The sample yields around 600,000 distinct CDR3 sequences, around 14% seen once. Note on this clonotype: Its specificity is unknown.

The study enrolled patients aged 18 to 65 with newly diagnosed hyperthyroidism of under 2 months' duration. Any patient presenting with uncontrolled infection, other autoimmune disease, pregnancy or lactation was left out. The CDR3 is 15 amino acids. V gave up 8 bases and J gave up 7 bases; unmatched junction bases: 15. Germline CDR1 MNHNS, CDR2 SASEGT. This receptor was obtained from a woman aged 30 to 39 with Graves' hyperthyroidism. Material for sequencing was blood. The chain combines TRBV6-1 with TRBJ2-3; 7 bases are shared with TRBD2. The CDR3 sequence is CASRPPGEGRNTQYF. The CDR3, as DNA: TGTGCCAGCCGGCCCCCTGGGGAGGGCCGAAATACGCAGTATTTT.